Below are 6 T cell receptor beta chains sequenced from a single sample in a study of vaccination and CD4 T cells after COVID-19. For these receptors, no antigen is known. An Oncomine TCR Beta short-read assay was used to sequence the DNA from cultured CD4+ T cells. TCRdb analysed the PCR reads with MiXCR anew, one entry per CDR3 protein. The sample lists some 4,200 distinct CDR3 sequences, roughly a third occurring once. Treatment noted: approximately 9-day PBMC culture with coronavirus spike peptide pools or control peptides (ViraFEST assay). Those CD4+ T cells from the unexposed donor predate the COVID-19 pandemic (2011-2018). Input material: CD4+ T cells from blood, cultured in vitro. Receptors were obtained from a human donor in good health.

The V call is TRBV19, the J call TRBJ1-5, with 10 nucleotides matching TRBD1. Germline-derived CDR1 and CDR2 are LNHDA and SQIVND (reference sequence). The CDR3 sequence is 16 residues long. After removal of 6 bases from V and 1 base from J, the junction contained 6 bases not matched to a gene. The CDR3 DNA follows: TGTGCCAGTAGCCCCCGGGACAGGGGAAGCAATCAGCCCCAGCATTTT. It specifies CASSPRDRGSNQPQHF.

CDR3 DNA sequence: TGTGCCAGCAGCCTCTATGGGGGTGACTATGGCTACACCTTC. Translated, it gives CASSLYGGDYGYTF. The chain uses TRBV7-2 and TRBJ1-2, with D tentatively TRBD1 (5 bases). Germline V CDR1 and CDR2: SGHTA, FQGNSA. V was cut by 5 bases and J by 3 bases, with 13 bases left in between. This CDR3 is 14 amino acids long.

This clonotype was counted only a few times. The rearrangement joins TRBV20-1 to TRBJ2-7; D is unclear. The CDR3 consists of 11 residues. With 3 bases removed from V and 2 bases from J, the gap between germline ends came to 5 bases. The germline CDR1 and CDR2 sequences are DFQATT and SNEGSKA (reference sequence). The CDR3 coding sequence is TGCAGTGCTAGTAATACCTACGAGCAGTACTTC. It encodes CSASNTYEQYF.

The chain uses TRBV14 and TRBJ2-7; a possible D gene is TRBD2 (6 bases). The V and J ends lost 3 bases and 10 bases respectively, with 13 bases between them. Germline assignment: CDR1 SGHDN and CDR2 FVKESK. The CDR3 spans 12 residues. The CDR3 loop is CASSQSGVEQYF. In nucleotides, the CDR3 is TGTGCCAGCAGCCAGTCGGGGGTGGAACAGTACTTC.

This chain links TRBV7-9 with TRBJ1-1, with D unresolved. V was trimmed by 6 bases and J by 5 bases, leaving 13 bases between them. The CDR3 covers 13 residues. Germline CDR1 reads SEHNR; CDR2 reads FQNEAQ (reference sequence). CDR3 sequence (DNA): TGTGCCAGCAGTCCTCCTTGGGCGACTGAAGCTTTCTTT. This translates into CASSPPWATEAFF.

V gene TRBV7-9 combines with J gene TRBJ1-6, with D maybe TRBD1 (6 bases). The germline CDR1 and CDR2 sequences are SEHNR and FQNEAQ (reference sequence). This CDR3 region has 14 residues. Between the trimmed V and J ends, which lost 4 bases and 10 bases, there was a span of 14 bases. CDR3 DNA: TGTGCCAGCAGCTCCGAAGGGGGGAGGTCACCCCTCCACTTT. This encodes CASSSEGGRSPLHF.